The rows below give T cell receptor beta chains drawn from one sample of a study of shared clonotypes between healthy human individuals. Sequenced by immunoSEQ multiplex PCR; TCRdb stores in-frame clones only, minus some. The sample shows about 600,000 clones, roughly 97% of them seen only once. The sample consisted of naive CD4+ T cells sorted from blood. These receptor sequences come from a woman between 25 and 40 years old in good health. Each CDR3 is given with its conserved first and last residue. The D gene is left open where the match is weak. Where a row states a size, it is once, few, many or the class of an expanded clone; other rows omit it.

TRBJ2-2 | - | - | TRBV7-9 | TGTGCCAGCAGCTTATCGGGGGCAGGGTCCACCGGGGAGCTGTTTTTT | CASSLSGAGSTGELFF
TRBJ1-3 | - | - | TRBV30 | TGTGCCTGGAGTGGGCCTCACTCTGGAAACACCATATATTTT | CAWSGPHSGNTIYF
TRBJ2-7 | - | - | TRBV5-1 | TGCGCCAGCAGCTTGGTATCCTCTCCGGACGAGCAGTACTTC | CASSLVSSPDEQYF
TRBJ2-5 | - | - | TRBV5-4 | TGTGCCAGCAGCCTCGGGCCCTTAGCGGATCTCCAAGAGACCCAGTACTTC | CASSLGPLADLQETQYF
TRBJ2-3 | TRBD2 | - | TRBV5-1 | TGCGCCAGCAGCTTGGTGGTTAGCGGGAGTGGAACAGATACGCAGTATTTT | CASSLVVSGSGTDTQYF
TRBJ2-3 | - | - | TRBV15 | TGTGCCACCAGCAAGGGGGGACCCGGGACCTATGGGTATACGCAGTATTTT | CATSKGGPGTYGYTQYF
TRBJ1-1 | - | - | TRBV10-2 | TGCGCCAGCACCATGACAGGTAGGAGCACTGAAGCTTTCTTT | CASTMTGRSTEAFF
TRBJ2-5 | - | - | TRBV28 | TGTGCCAGCAGTTTATGGAGGGCGCGAGAGACCCAGTACTTC | CASSLWRARETQYF
TRBJ2-5 | TRBD2 | - | TRBV11-2 | TGTGCCAGCAGCTTCGGAAGGGGCGGGAGATTGGTCGAGACCCAGTACTTC | CASSFGRGGRLVETQYF
TRBJ1-1 | TRBD1 | once | TRBV27 | TGTGCCAGCAGTATTTACAGGGGTGGTGCGGCTTTCTTT | CASSIYRGGAAFF
TRBJ2-7 | TRBD2 | - | TRBV15 | TGTGCCACCAGCAGAGATACTAGCGGGACCTACGAGCAGTACTTC | CATSRDTSGTYEQYF
TRBJ2-2 | - | - | TRBV21-1 | TGTGCCAGCAGCAAAGGAGGGGTCACCGGGGAGCTGTTTTTT | CASSKGGVTGELFF
TRBJ2-5 | TRBD2 | - | TRBV10-1 | TGCGCCAGCAGAGTACTAGCGGGAGGGCCCCGGGGTGAGACCCAGTACTTC | CASRVLAGGPRGETQYF
TRBJ2-7 | TRBD2 | - | TRBV30 | TGTGCCTGGAGCGGTTCTAGCGGGGCCGCCCGGAGCTTC | CAWSGSSGAARSF
TRBJ1-5 | TRBD1 | - | TRBV18 | TGTGCCAGCTCACCGGGACAGGCCGACAATCAGCCCCAGCATTTT | CASSPGQADNQPQHF
TRBJ2-7 | TRBD1 | - | TRBV30 | TGTGCCTGGAGCGGGACAGGGGTTTACGAGCAGTACTTC | CAWSGTGVYEQYF
TRBJ1-5 | - | - | TRBV14 | TGTGCCAGCAGCCCACCTCAAGTTAGCAATCAGCCCCAGCATTTT | CASSPPQVSNQPQHF
TRBJ1-5 | - | - | TRBV7-6 | TGTGCCAGCAGCTTACGACCCGGGGGGAGTCAGCCCCAGCATTTT | CASSLRPGGSQPQHF
TRBJ1-5 | - | - | TRBV2 | TGTGCCAGCACGATTCAGGGAGGTCAGCCCCAGCATTTT | CASTIQGGQPQHF
TRBJ2-7 | TRBD1 | - | TRBV27 | TGTGCCAGCAGTGGACAGGGTGGATCCTACGAGCAGTACTTC | CASSGQGGSYEQYF
TRBJ2-2 | - | once | TRBV7-8 | TGTGCCAGCAGCTTAGCGTCCGTATCCGGGGAGCTGTTTTTT | CASSLASVSGELFF
TRBJ2-1 | - | - | TRBV6-5 | TGTGCCAGCAACCTCGGGATGGGGTCGGGGGAGCAGTTCTTC | CASNLGMGSGEQFF
TRBJ2-1 | TRBD2 | - | TRBV30 | TGTGCCTGGAGTGTGGCGGGAGGAGGCTACAATGAGCAGTTCTTC | CAWSVAGGGYNEQFF
TRBJ1-4 | - | - | TRBV5-1 | TGCGCCAGCAGCTTGGCCTCGGGTCGGGCGGCTGAAAAACTGTTTTTT | CASSLASGRAAEKLFF
TRBJ2-7 | TRBD1 | - | TRBV4-2 | TGTGCCAGCAGCTTGCAGGGGGCGTCCCACGAGCAGTACTTC | CASSLQGASHEQYF
TRBJ2-1 | TRBD2 | - | TRBV14 | TGTGCCAGCAGCCACTTGACCGGGACTAGCCGCAATGAGCAGTTCTTC | CASSHLTGTSRNEQFF
TRBJ1-5 | TRBD1 | - | TRBV6-5 | TGTGCCAGCAGTTACGCAGGGGGCGGTCAGCCCCAGCATTTT | CASSYAGGGQPQHF
TRBJ2-1 | - | - | TRBV7-9 | TGTGCCAGCAGCTTAGGACTCTCCTACAATGAGCAGTTCTTC | CASSLGLSYNEQFF
TRBJ2-2 | - | - | TRBV7-9 | TGTGCCAGCAGGCGAACCGGGACTTACACCGGGGAGCTGTTTTTT | CASRRTGTYTGELFF
TRBJ2-1 | TRBD1 | - | TRBV19 | TGTGCCAGTAGACCGGGACAGAGCTACAATGAGCAGTTCTTC | CASRPGQSYNEQFF